This TCR beta chain was recovered during a study of blood T cells in healthy people across ages. Study-wide results and limits: Fewer expanded clones and more diversity marked long-lived versus aged donors.

With respect to this clonotype: Its antigen is not identified.

Caucasian, healthy and from Russia, the donors were aged between about 6 and 90. They isolated at least 6.5 million PBMCs from each sample. Unmatched junction bases numbered 7, after V lost 7 bases and J lost 10 bases. The CDR3 loop spans 12 amino acids. CDR1 and CDR2 (germline): SNHLY, FYNNEI. PCR was performed a second time for 7 to 11 cycles using a sample-barcoded 5' primer and a J-beta primer mix. TCRdb reanalysed the 5' RACE reads using MiXCR and keeps one entry per CDR3 protein. Of 890,000 or so distinct CDR3 sequences detected, 60% to 80% appear once; the ten largest clones hold roughly a quarter.

This chain connects TRBV2 to TRBJ2-1, with 7 bases aligning to TRBD2. The sequenced sample consisted of blood. The source of this sequence is a man younger than 40 in good health. CDR3 amino acids: CASTITSAEQFF. As DNA, the CDR3 is TGTGCCAGCACCATAACTAGCGCCGAGCAGTTCTTC.